The 25 T cell receptor beta chains below were found in one sample sequenced in a study of cytotoxic CD8 clonotypes in ibrutinib-treated CLL. Generated by immunoSEQ multiplex PCR, the TCRdb table keeps only in-frame clones and is missing some. Of around 27,000 clones listed, 57% are singletons. The sequenced sample was PBMCs, obtained before ibrutinib treatment. The receptors were sampled from a human donor with chronic lymphocytic leukemia.

This clone was counted a few times. The V call is TRBV5-4, the J call TRBJ1-1; no reliable D call. CDR1 is SGHNT and CDR2 is YYREEE in the germline V gene (reference sequence). The CDR3 is made up of 12 amino acids. V was cut by 4 bases and J by 5 bases, with 9 bases left in between. Written as DNA, the CDR3 is TGTGCCAGCAGCCCCCGGGATACTGAAGCTTTCTTT. Encoded protein: CASSPRDTEAFF.

Only a few counts were recorded for this clone. This chain uses TRBV5-1 with TRBJ2-5, with a weak D call TRBD1 (6 bases). Looked up from germline, CDR1 is SGHRS and CDR2 is YFSETQ. The CDR3 loop spans 15 amino acids. Trimming removed 4 bases from V and 2 bases from J, with 15 bases in between. CDR3 protein: CASSHRVDPQETQYF. DNA for the CDR3: TGCGCCAGCAGCCACAGGGTCGACCCTCAAGAGACCCAGTACTTC.

This clone was counted a single time. The chain recombines TRBV20-1 with TRBJ1-2; D unresolved. V shed 1 base and J shed 4 bases, with 4 bases lying between them. This CDR3 comprises 11 residues. CDR1 and CDR2 (germline): DFQATT, SNEGSKA (reference sequence). Written as DNA, the CDR3 is TGCAGTGCTAGAGGAGCCTATGGCTACACCTTC. Its protein product is CSARGAYGYTF.

This clone was observed a handful of times. The final CDR3 position lacks the conserved phenylalanine or tryptophan, pointing to a likely read error. The limits of the CDR3 on the DNA are not certain, so only TCRdb's listed CDR3 is given. The chain combines TRBV28 with TRBJ1-2. The V gene's germline CDR1 is MDHEN and CDR2 SYDVKM. From its first to its last residue, the CDR3 has 8 amino acids. The CDR3 loop reads CATTSATS.

V is TRBV19 and J is TRBJ2-5; D not certain. The CDR3 is 14 residues long. V was clipped by 7 bases and J by 5 bases, with 17 bases between them. Germline V lookup: CDR1 LNHDA, CDR2 SQIVND (reference sequence). CDR3 coding DNA: TGTGCCAGTAAAGGGCGACCCCCAAAGGAGACCCAGTACTTC. It translates to CASKGRPPKETQYF. The full variable domain, in which reference TRBV19 and TRBJ2-5 provide the parts outside the CDR3, is DGGITQSPKYLFRKEGQNVTLSCEQNLNHDAMYWYRQDPGQGLRLIYYSQIVNDFQKGDIAEGYSVSREKKESFPLTVTSAQKNPTAFYLCASKGRPPKETQYFGPGTRLLVL.

The genes are TRBV14 and TRBJ2-1, with D perhaps being TRBD1 or TRBD2 (5 bases each). Looked up from germline, CDR1 is SGHDN and CDR2 is FVKESK. This CDR3 region has 13 residues. The germline V and J ends were trimmed by 0 bases and 14 bases, with 14 bases remaining between them. This chain's CDR3 is CASSQDRDSREFF. CDR3 in DNA: TGTGCCAGCAGCCAAGACAGGGATTCGAGGGAGTTCTTC.

The rearrangement joins TRBV15 to TRBJ2-3; no clear D. Germline CDR1 LNHNV, CDR2 YYDKDF (reference sequence). Trimming took 0 bases from V and 8 from J, leaving 15 bases between them. The CDR3 is made up of 15 amino acids. The CDR3 is CATSRDLSTRGTQYF. CDR3 nucleotides: TGTGCCACCAGCAGAGATCTGTCCACCCGAGGTACGCAGTATTTT.

The V call is TRBV5-1, the J call TRBJ1-5, with 10 nucleotides matching TRBD1. Per the germline V gene, CDR1 is SGHRS and CDR2 is YFSETQ. The CDR3 is 18 residues long. J was trimmed by 0 bases and V by 4 bases; bases with no gene match: 10. The CDR3, as DNA: TGCGCCAGCAGCATTGCGGGACAGGGGAGGAATAGCAATCAGCCCCAGCATTTT. This translates into CASSIAGQGRNSNQPQHF. The whole variable domain, remainder taken from reference TRBV5-1 and TRBJ1-5, is KAGVTQTPRYLIKTRGQQVTLSCSPISGHRSVSWYQQTPGQGLQFLFEYFSETQRNKGNFPGRFSGRQFSNSRSEMNVSTLELGDSALYLCASSIAGQGRNSNQPQHFGDGTRLSIL.

CDR3 nucleotide sequence: TGTGCCAGCATCTCCACCCCCCCCTACTACGAGCAGTACTTC. Its translation: CASISTPPYYEQYF. V and J are TRBV28 and TRBJ2-7, with no clear D. Trimming left V 7 bases short and J 3 bases short, with 16 bases between. The CDR3 loop spans 14 amino acids. Germline CDR1 MDHEN, CDR2 SYDVKM.

The chain carries TRBV9 and TRBJ1-3; no definite D call. Germline values: CDR1 SGDLS, CDR2 YYNGEE. The CDR3 has 15 residues. The V end lost 0 bases, the J end lost 0 bases, and 7 bases lay between the germline ends. The CDR3 sequence: CASSVDSLSGNTIYF. CDR3 sequence (DNA): TGTGCCAGCAGCGTAGACAGTCTCTCTGGAAACACCATATATTTT.

The chain combines TRBV6-5 with TRBJ2-7; 8 nucleotides align to TRBD1. CDR1 and CDR2 from the germline V gene are MNHEY and SVGAGI. Unmatched junction bases numbered 8, after V lost 0 bases and J lost 7 bases. The CDR3 is 15 amino acids. The CDR3 bases are TGTGCCAGCAGTTACTCGAGGGGACAGGCTACTGAGCAGTACTTC. It encodes CASSYSRGQATEQYF.

The sample holds a few counts of this clone. This chain links TRBV6-5 with TRBJ1-1; D ambiguous. V dropped 4 bases and J dropped 7 bases, with 10 bases sitting between them. The CDR3 sequence is 12 residues long. The germline gives CDR1 MNHEY, CDR2 SVGAGI. The CDR3 sequence is CASSFWGSEAFF. The CDR3 bases are TGTGCCAGCAGTTTTTGGGGTAGTGAAGCTTTCTTT.

The chain employs TRBV14 and TRBJ2-7; 8 nucleotides align to TRBD2. V lost 1 base to trimming and J lost 5 bases; unmatched junction nucleotides: 7. Germline CDR1 SGHDN, CDR2 FVKESK. There are 15 residues in the CDR3. This chain's CDR3 is CASSQGLAGSHEQYF. The CDR3 DNA is TGTGCCAGCAGCCAAGGTTTAGCGGGATCCCACGAGCAGTACTTC.

This clone is categorized as medium-sized. CDR3 sequence reads: CASTHKRRLNTEAFF. The CDR3 bases are TGTGCCAGCACCCATAAGCGACGGCTGAACACTGAAGCTTTCTTT. V usage is TRBV5-4 and J usage is TRBJ1-1; no reliable D call. The germline V gene has CDR1 SGHNT and CDR2 YYREEE (reference sequence). CDR3 length: 15 amino acids. With 6 bases removed from V and 0 bases from J, the gap between germline ends came to 15 bases.

The chain links TRBV28 to TRBJ2-3; D may be TRBD2 (6 bases). V gave up 0 bases and J gave up 1 base, with 11 bases separating them. The CDR3 runs 16 residues. Germline values: CDR1 MDHEN, CDR2 SYDVKM. The CDR3 DNA is TGTGCCAGCAGTTTATGGTCGGGGGATCGCACAGATACGCAGTATTTT. Its protein is CASSLWSGDRTDTQYF.

The chain is built from TRBV6-1 and TRBJ1-5; maybe TRBD1 (5 bases). The CDR3 has 14 amino acids. In germline, CDR1 is MNHNS, CDR2 SASEGT. The V end lost 6 bases, the J end lost 2 bases, and 11 bases lay between the germline ends. CDR3: CASSAREGNQPQHF. CDR3 nucleotides: TGTGCCAGCAGCGCCAGGGAAGGCAATCAGCCCCAGCATTTT.

This sequence joins TRBV19 and TRBJ1-3; D ambiguous. The V gene lost 3 bases and the J gene lost 0 bases, with 9 bases spanning the gap. CDR1 and CDR2 (germline): LNHDA, SQIVND (reference sequence). This CDR3 has 15 amino acids. In DNA, the CDR3 is TGTGCCAGTAGTATCACAGCTAGCTCTGGAAACACCATATATTTT. Protein sequence: CASSITASSGNTIYF.

The chain employs TRBV9 and TRBJ2-3; tentative D call: TRBD2 (6 bases). The germline V gene encodes CDR1 SGDLS and CDR2 YYNGEE. The V and J ends lost 0 bases and 4 bases respectively, with 9 bases between them. The CDR3 spans 14 residues. CDR3 coding DNA: TGTGCCAGCAGCGTAGCTACGGGAGCAGATACGCAGTATTTT. Its translation is CASSVATGADTQYF.

In this sample, this clone turned up once. This chain links TRBV28 with TRBJ2-2; the D gene is possibly TRBD2 (6 bases). The length of the CDR3 is 15 residues. Germline CDR1 is MDHEN and CDR2 is SYDVKM. V lost 3 bases, J lost 0 bases, and 8 bases lay in between. The CDR3, as DNA: TGTGCCAGCAGTTTGTCGGGGGCGAACACCGGGGAGCTGTTTTTT. Translated, it gives CASSLSGANTGELFF.

This chain connects TRBV18 to TRBJ1-1, with D uncertain. The ends were cut back, 7 bases at V and 2 bases at J, with 17 bases in the middle. Germline CDR1 and CDR2: KGHSH and LQKENI. The CDR3 totals 15 residues. The CDR3 DNA is TGTGCCAGCTGGACCACCATGGGCCCCAACACTGAAGCTTTCTTT. Protein: CASWTTMGPNTEAFF.

This chain uses TRBV5-1 with TRBJ1-4; D uncertain. CDR3 length: 13 residues. The germline V and J ends were trimmed by 4 bases and 4 bases, with 8 bases remaining between them. Germline lookup yields CDR1 SGHRS and CDR2 YFSETQ. The DNA for the CDR3 is TGCGCCAGCAGCGGACGGGTTAATGAAAAACTGTTTTTT. Translated: CASSGRVNEKLFF.

The V and J genes are TRBV13 and TRBJ2-5, with D tentatively TRBD1 or TRBD2 (6 bases each). Between the trimmed V and J ends, which lost 0 bases and 5 bases, there was a span of 19 bases. Germline V CDR1 and CDR2: PRHDT, FYEKMQ (reference sequence). The CDR3 runs to 17 residues. The CDR3 spells CASSLGKVVGGWETQYF. CDR3 bases: TGTGCCAGCAGCTTAGGCAAAGTGGTCGGGGGCTGGGAGACCCAGTACTTC. The variable domain in full, completed from reference TRBV13 and TRBJ2-5, reads AAGVIQSPRHLIKEKRETATLKCYPIPRHDTVYWYQQGPGQDPQFLISFYEKMQSDKGSIPDRFSAQQFSDYHSELNMSSLELGDSALYFCASSLGKVVGGWETQYFGPGTRLLVL.

This clone was seen a few times. V and J are TRBV7-9 and TRBJ2-7; no clear D gene. This CDR3 has 12 residues. The V gene's germline CDR1 is SEHNR and CDR2 FQNEAQ (reference sequence). The germline V and J ends were trimmed by 5 bases and 7 bases, with 12 bases remaining between them. CDR3 in amino acids: CASSLPQSEQYF. DNA for the CDR3: TGTGCCAGCAGCCTCCCTCAATCAGAGCAGTACTTC.

The V and J genes are TRBV29-1 and TRBJ2-6; no clear D gene. The V gene's germline CDR1 is SQVTM and CDR2 ANQGSEA. V shed 7 bases and J shed 4 bases, with 17 bases lying between them. The CDR3 spans 15 residues. Written as DNA, the CDR3 is TGCAGCGCAGTCATATCAGGCTACGGGGCCAACGTCCTGACTTTC. Protein: CSAVISGYGANVLTF.

The chain joins TRBV6-5 to TRBJ1-1, with TRBD1 as a possible D gene (6 bases). The CDR3 is 15 residues long. Trimming removed 7 bases at V and 1 base at J, with 16 bases between. Germline CDR1 MNHEY, CDR2 SVGAGI. The CDR3 here is CASTRGGMGNTEAFF. CDR3 nucleotide sequence: TGTGCCAGCACCCGAGGGGGAATGGGGAACACTGAAGCTTTCTTT.